The sequence of this TCR beta chain was determined in a study of blood T cell repertoires in COVID-19. Study in general: Donors in the United States, Italy and Spain gave samples during acute or convalescent COVID-19. Sources were T cells, B-cell-depleted T cells, or PBMCs; the material itself was cDNA or gDNA.

How the authors handled the data: Reference gene primer amplification gave nucleated cell count estimates. Using immunoSEQ multiplex PCR, the repertoire was profiled, and TCRdb retains in-frame clones only, with some absent. The DNA was the basis for D and trimming; V, J and clone size are from that table. In the table there are around 200,000 clones, roughly nine tenths of which are singletons. Those enrolled in Seattle joined during active infection and were followed longitudinally afterward. V lost 1 base and J lost 0, with 10 bases in between. The CDR3 has 15 amino acids. CDR1 and CDR2 from the germline V gene are LNHNV and YYDKDF (reference sequence).

Sequenced: peripheral blood. The V and J genes are TRBV15 and TRBJ2-7; D unclear. This sequence was found in a woman aged 60 to 75 with COVID-19, enrolled during active disease. CDR3 in DNA: TGTGCCACCAGCAGAGTGGGCGACGGCTCCTACGAGCAGTACTTC. Protein product: CATSRVGDGSYEQYF.